Listed below are T cell receptor beta chains from one sample, sequenced in a study of cytomegalovirus exposure and HLA in healthy donors. The assay was immunoSEQ multiplex PCR, and TCRdb's table has in-frame clones only and misses some. The sample includes around 130,000 clones, over 70% seen only once; the top ten take around 2.5%. The sample consisted of PBMCs. These receptors were collected from a woman in her sixties in good health and CMV-seropositive. CDR3s include the opening cysteine and the closing phenylalanine or tryptophan. D genes are given only for firm matches. Only some rows state a clone size, as once, few, many or a class for expanded clones.

NA	TRBV5-1	TRBJ2-7	NA	TGCGCCAGCAGCTTGGGGAGGGTTGGATCCTACGAGCAGTACTTC	CASSLGRVGSYEQYF
TRBD1	TRBV10-3	TRBJ2-7	NA	TGTGCCACCAGGGGTCGGACAGGGTCCCCCTACGAGCAGTACTTC	CATRGRTGSPYEQYF
NA	TRBV27	TRBJ1-2	few	TGTGCCAGCAGCCCTGCAGGGTATACCTATGGCTACACCTTC	CASSPAGYTYGYTF
TRBD1	TRBV6-5	TRBJ2-5	NA	TGTGCCAGCAGTTACGTAGGGGGCCTAAGAGAGACCCAGTACTTC	CASSYVGGLRETQYF
TRBD1	TRBV6-5	TRBJ2-7	NA	TGTGCCAGCAGTGAGACAGGGGATAACTACGAGCAGTACTTC	CASSETGDNYEQYF
TRBD1	TRBV6-5	TRBJ1-2	NA	TGTGCCAGCACTACCACAGGGGGCGCAAACTATGGCTACACCTTC	CASTTTGGANYGYTF
NA	TRBV4-1	TRBJ1-3	NA	TGCGCCAGCAACTCTGCCCTTAACTCCCGAGATTATTCTGGAAACACCATATATTTT	CASNSALNSRDYSGNTIYF
TRBD1	TRBV2	TRBJ1-2	NA	TGTGCCAGCAGTGGACAGGGGGTAGGCTATGGCTACACCTTC	CASSGQGVGYGYTF
NA	TRBV10-2	TRBJ1-2	NA	TGCGCCAGCAGTGAGGGGTGGGGGGTTGGCTACACCTTC	CASSEGWGVGYTF
NA	TRBV6-4	TRBJ2-2	NA	TGTGCCAGCAGTGCCAAGGCGGCCGGGGAGCTGTTTTTT	CASSAKAAGELFF
TRBD1	TRBV6-5	TRBJ1-2	NA	TGTGCCAGCAGTCTCCCTCCCGGACAGGTCTGGGGCTACACCTTC	CASSLPPGQVWGYTF
NA	TRBV5-6	TRBJ2-5	NA	TGTGCCAGCAGCCTAGGGGGGACCCAGTACTTC	CASSLGGTQYF
TRBD2	TRBV28	TRBJ2-7	NA	TGTGCCAGCAGCCCCGGGACTACCTACGAGCAGTACTTC	CASSPGTTYEQYF
NA	TRBV2	TRBJ1-4	NA	TGTGCCAGCAGAATCGGCGGGGGTGAAAAACTGTTTTTT	CASRIGGGEKLFF
TRBD1	TRBV6-1	TRBJ1-5	NA	TGTGCCAGCAATGGACAGGGGGGGGAGTATCAGCCCCAGCATTTT	CASNGQGGEYQPQHF
NA	TRBV9	TRBJ1-1	few	TGTGCCAGCAGCGTAGTTGGGAGCACTGAAGCTTTCTTT	CASSVVGSTEAFF
NA	TRBV20-1	TRBJ1-2	NA	TGCAGTGCTAGACCTACGGATGGCTACACCTTC	CSARPTDGYTF
TRBD1	TRBV4-2	TRBJ2-7	NA	TGTGCCAGCAGCCGAGACGGGACAGGGGATTCCTACGAGCAGTACTTC	CASSRDGTGDSYEQYF
TRBD2	TRBV10-1	TRBJ2-1	NA	TGCGCCAGCAGTGAGGCCGGCGGGGGGGCGCATGAGCAGTTCTTC	CASSEAGGGAHEQFF
NA	TRBV11-1	TRBJ2-5	NA	TGTGCCAGCAGCTTAGCCTACACGGGGCAAGAGACCCAGTACTTC	CASSLAYTGQETQYF
NA	TRBV27	TRBJ2-4	NA	TGTGCCAGCAGTTCGGACGAGGGAGTAGCCAAAAACATTCAGTACTTC	CASSSDEGVAKNIQYF
TRBD1	TRBV5-4	TRBJ1-1	NA	TGTGCCAGCAGCCCGGGACAGGGGGCCATAGGAGCTTTCTTT	CASSPGQGAIGAFF
NA	TRBV7-3	TRBJ2-1	NA	TGTGCCAGCAGCCCTAACTACGGGAGCTCCTACAATGAGCAGTTCTTC	CASSPNYGSSYNEQFF
TRBD1	TRBV2	TRBJ2-7	NA	TGTGCCAGCATCCTTAGACAGGGGGGCTACGAGCAGTACTTC	CASILRQGGYEQYF
NA	TRBV6-5	TRBJ2-3	NA	TGTGCCAGCAGCCCCGCGGGGACCAACACAGATACGCAGTATTTT	CASSPAGTNTDTQYF